Following are 18 T cell receptor beta chains from one sample sequenced in a study of CD8 T cells in Susac syndrome. With random hexamers, reverse transcription was performed on about 0.5 to 1 ug of RNA. TCRdb fed the immunoSEQ multiplex PCR reads into MiXCR, producing one record per CDR3 protein. The sample shows some 120,000 distinct CDR3 sequences, roughly 94% of them seen only once. The sequenced sample consisted of CD4+ T cells from PBMCs. Receptor source: a human donor with multiple sclerosis.

The rearrangement uses TRBV6-5 and TRBJ2-7; perhaps TRBD1 as D (7 bases). The CDR3 is 14 amino acids. Germline loops: CDR1 MNHEY, CDR2 SVGAGI. Trimming removed 4 bases from V and 1 base from J, with 11 bases in between. The CDR3 DNA sequence: TGTGCCAGCAGTTCCGCAGGGGGGTCCTACGAGCAGTACTTC. Translating gives CASSSAGGSYEQYF.

The V and J genes are TRBV6-6 and TRBJ1-6; D ambiguous. The CDR3 sequence is 14 residues long. Trimming cost V 6 bases and J 6 bases, with 12 bases left between them. From germline, CDR1 is MNHNY and CDR2 SVGAGI (reference sequence). The CDR3 here is CASRIWTVNSPLHF. CDR3 nucleotide sequence: TGTGCCAGCAGAATCTGGACGGTTAATTCACCCCTCCACTTT.

This chain uses TRBV27 with TRBJ2-2, with D unresolved. This CDR3 is 14 amino acids long. Between the trimmed V and J ends, which lost 5 bases and 7 bases, there was a span of 14 bases. Germline V gene sequence: CDR1 MNHEY, CDR2 SMNVEV (reference sequence). DNA of the CDR3: TGTGCCAGCAGTCCGAAATCGGGCGGCGGGGAGCTGTTTTTT. This encodes CASSPKSGGGELFF.

This chain uses TRBV7-2 with TRBJ2-5, with 7 positions matching TRBD1. Trimming removed 4 bases from V and 1 base from J; junction bases left unmatched: 3. There are 14 residues in the CDR3. Germline CDR1 and CDR2: SGHTA and FQGNSA. The CDR3 loop is CASSWDSGQETQYF. The CDR3 bases are TGTGCCAGCAGCTGGGACAGCGGCCAAGAGACCCAGTACTTC.

The chain combines TRBV30 with TRBJ1-5, with D possibly being TRBD1 (6 bases). CDR3 length equals 13 residues. V lost 4 bases and J 3 bases, leaving 10 bases between the germline ends. The germline CDR1 and CDR2 sequences are GTSNPN and SVGIG (reference sequence). The CDR3 coding sequence is TGTGCCTGGAAGGGGGGTCACAATCAGCCCCAGCATTTT. Protein product: CAWKGGHNQPQHF.

The V gene is TRBV4-1, the J gene TRBJ2-3; 7 positions match TRBD1. Trimming at V came to 6 bases and at J to 0 bases, leaving 6 bases not matched to a gene. CDR3 length: 15 residues. Germline CDR1 MGHRA, CDR2 YSYEKL. The CDR3 sequence: CASRARDSSTDTQYF. CDR3 DNA: TGCGCCAGCAGGGCTCGGGACAGCAGCACAGATACGCAGTATTTT.

The chain couples TRBV25-1 to TRBJ1-5; D gene unclear. Trimming cost V 3 bases and J 3 bases, with 3 bases left between them. This CDR3 region has 12 residues. CDR1 is MGHDK, CDR2 SYGVNS, per germline. The CDR3 sequence is CASSDHNQPQHF. The DNA of the CDR3 is TGTGCCAGCAGTGACCACAATCAGCCCCAGCATTTT. The variable domain in full, completed from reference TRBV25-1 and TRBJ1-5, reads EADIYQTPRYLVIGTGKKITLECSQTMGHDKMYWYQQDPGMELHLIHYSYGVNSTEKGDLSSESTVSRIRTEHFPLTLESARPSHTSQYLCASSDHNQPQHFGDGTRLSIL.

Here the CDR3 DNA reads TGTGCCAGCAGCTCGACTAGGGCCACAGATACGCAGTATTTT. It translates to CASSSTRATDTQYF. This chain connects TRBV7-2 to TRBJ2-3, with D possibly being TRBD2 (6 bases). The CDR3 contains 14 residues. Trimming cost V 4 bases and J 2 bases, with 10 bases left between them. Germline loops: CDR1 SGHTA, CDR2 FQGNSA.

The chain links TRBV6-5 to TRBJ1-6, with D tentatively TRBD1 (5 bases). V lost 2 bases and J 7 bases, leaving 12 bases between the germline ends. This CDR3 contains 15 residues. CDR1 and CDR2 (germline): MNHEY, SVGAGI. The CDR3 DNA is TGTGCCAGCAGTTACGGAGGGGCTCGGAATTCACCCCTCCACTTT. Translating it yields CASSYGGARNSPLHF.

This clonotype showed up just once. This sequence joins TRBV3-1 and TRBJ2-7, with 11 bases matching TRBD2. The CDR3 contains 18 residues. CDR1 is LGHDT, CDR2 YNNKEL, per germline (reference sequence). The junction had 11 bases not matched to a gene; V was cut back by 4 bases and J by 0 bases. CDR3 sequence (DNA): TGTGCCAGCAGCCTACGAGGGGTAGCGGGAGGGTCCTCCTACGAGCAGTACTTC. It codes for CASSLRGVAGGSSYEQYF.

DNA for the CDR3: TGTGCCAGTAGCCTTACTGCGGATACGCAGTATTTT. This sequence encodes CASSLTADTQYF. The chain carries TRBV19 and TRBJ2-3; no reliable D call. The CDR3 sequence is 12 residues long. Trimming cost V 6 bases and J 6 bases, with 10 bases left between them. The germline V gene encodes CDR1 LNHDA and CDR2 SQIVND (reference sequence).

J is TRBJ1-1 and V is TRBV6-5; 8 bases are shared with TRBD1. CDR3 size: 15 residues. CDR1 is MNHEY, CDR2 SVGAGI, per germline. With 0 bases clipped from V and 5 bases from J, the junction kept 5 bases outside the gene matches. The CDR3 loop is CASSYSTGVGTEAFF. CDR3 nucleotide sequence: TGTGCCAGCAGTTACTCGACAGGGGTTGGGACTGAAGCTTTCTTT.

This chain uses TRBV7-2 with TRBJ1-3; unclear D gene. The V end was cut by 5 bases, the J end by 2 bases, with 13 bases between. Germline values: CDR1 SGHTA, CDR2 FQGNSA. The CDR3 sequence is 15 residues long. CDR3 nucleotide sequence: TGTGCCAGCAGCGGCCGGACGGCGGCTGGAAACACCATATATTTT. Translation gives CASSGRTAAGNTIYF.

The chain uses TRBV7-9 and TRBJ1-2; no firm D call. CDR3 size: 12 residues. Germline-derived CDR1 and CDR2 are SEHNR and FQNEAQ (reference sequence). With 8 bases removed from V and 3 bases from J, the gap between germline ends came to 10 bases. CDR3 residues: CASETVYYGYTF. The CDR3 DNA reads as TGTGCCAGCGAGACGGTTTACTATGGCTACACCTTC. Together with reference TRBV7-9 and TRBJ1-2, the CDR3 gives the full variable domain: DTGVSQNPRHKITKRGQNVTFRCDPISEHNRLYWYRQTLGQGPEFLTYFQNEAQLEKSRLLSDRFSAERPKGSFSTLEIQRTEQGDSAMYLCASETVYYGYTFGSGTRLTVV.

The rearrangement joins TRBV5-6 to TRBJ2-1, with 9 bases fitting TRBD1. This CDR3 has 16 amino acids. The J segment lost 2 bases and the V segment lost 1 base, leaving 4 bases of the junction unmatched. Germline-derived CDR1 and CDR2 are SGHDT and YYEEEE. DNA for the CDR3: TGTGCCAGCAGCTTGAACAGGGGGCAGACCTACAATGAGCAGTTCTTC. Its translation is CASSLNRGQTYNEQFF.

This chain connects TRBV20-1 to TRBJ2-1; maybe TRBD2 (6 bases). V lost 4 bases, J lost 8 bases, and 21 bases lay in between. The CDR3 sequence is 15 residues long. Germline lookup yields CDR1 DFQATT and CDR2 SNEGSKA (reference sequence). CDR3 DNA sequence: TGCAGTGCTACCCGCCGGGACTTGACTACCTATGAGCAGTTCTTC. Translating gives CSATRRDLTTYEQFF.

The J gene is TRBJ1-1, the V gene TRBV6-1, with TRBD1 as a possible D gene (5 bases). V was pared by 3 bases and J by 3 bases, with 11 bases between. Per the germline V gene, CDR1 is MNHNS and CDR2 is SASEGT. The CDR3 extends over 14 amino acids. The CDR3 bases are TGTGCCAGCAGTGACCTGGGGGGGGACACTGAAGCTTTCTTT. It specifies CASSDLGGDTEAFF.

This sequence joins TRBV29-1 and TRBJ2-3; either TRBD1 or TRBD2 may fit D (5 bases each). CDR3 length: 13 residues. V was pared by 7 bases and J by 7 bases, with 18 bases between. CDR1 is SQVTM, CDR2 ANQGSEA, per germline. The CDR3 loop is CSGTILEGHTQYF. The CDR3 DNA reads as TGCAGCGGGACCATTTTAGAGGGACATACGCAGTATTTT.